The rows below give T cell receptor beta chains drawn from one sample of a study of cytomegalovirus exposure and HLA in healthy donors. Method: immunoSEQ multiplex PCR; TCRdb's copy keeps in-frame clones and lacks some. The sample has around 85,000 clones; 80% are singletons. Sequencing was done on a sample of PBMCs. The receptors were sampled from a man aged 25 to 40 in good health and CMV-seronegative. The CDR3 runs from the conserved cysteine through the conserved F or W. The D gene is left open where the match is weak. The size field is filled for only some rows; it gives once, few, many or a size class.

V: TRBV23-1; size: once; J: TRBJ1-2; D: .; DNA: TGCGCCAGCGCGGCACTTCTAGCTAACTATGGCTACACCTTC; CDR3: CASAALLANYGYTF
V: TRBV30; size: .; J: TRBJ1-5; D: .; DNA: TGTGCCTGGTCCACACGGGGGGATCAGCCCCAGCATTTT; CDR3: CAWSTRGDQPQHF
V: TRBV5-6; size: once; J: TRBJ2-3; D: TRBD2; DNA: TGTGCCAGCAGCGAGACTAGCGGGAGGCCAATCACAGATACGCAGTATTTT; CDR3: CASSETSGRPITDTQYF
V: TRBV5-1; size: .; J: TRBJ2-5; D: TRBD1; DNA: TGCGCCAGCAGCTTCAACCCCCCCGGACAGGGGACCCAAGAGACCCAGTACTTC; CDR3: CASSFNPPGQGTQETQYF
V: TRBV5-4; size: .; J: TRBJ2-1; D: TRBD1; DNA: TGTGCCAGCAGCCCGGGGACAGGGGATTACAATGAGCAGTTCTTC; CDR3: CASSPGTGDYNEQFF
V: TRBV25-1; size: .; J: TRBJ1-1; D: TRBD1; DNA: TGTGCCAGCAGTGGCCGCCACAGGGGTCCGGCTGAAGCTTTCTTT; CDR3: CASSGRHRGPAEAFF
V: TRBV5-4; size: .; J: TRBJ1-6; D: TRBD1; DNA: TGTGCCAGCAGCTTGCGGGACAGCCCCTCACCCCTCCACTTT; CDR3: CASSLRDSPSPLHF
V: TRBV5-6; size: .; J: TRBJ2-1; D: .; DNA: TGTGCCAGCAGCTTAAATAGTCCGGTGGTGTTCTTC; CDR3: CASSLNSPVVFF
V: TRBV5-1; size: .; J: TRBJ2-1; D: .; DNA: TGCGCCAGCAGGGAAGGAGGAGGTCCGTCCTACAATGAGCAGTTCTTC; CDR3: CASREGGGPSYNEQFF
V: TRBV30; size: .; J: TRBJ2-7; D: TRBD2; DNA: TGTGCCTGGACAAGGACTAGCGACGAGCAGTACTTC; CDR3: CAWTRTSDEQYF
V: TRBV30; size: .; J: TRBJ2-7; D: TRBD1; DNA: TGTGCCTGGAGTATAGGGACAGCCTACGAGCAGTACTTC; CDR3: CAWSIGTAYEQYF
V: TRBV10-3; size: .; J: TRBJ2-7; D: TRBD1; DNA: TGTGCCATCAGTGATTACCTTGGACAGGGTAAATACGAGCAGTACTTC; CDR3: CAISDYLGQGKYEQYF
V: TRBV29-1; size: .; J: TRBJ2-3; D: TRBD2; DNA: TGCAGCGTTCAGGCGCGCCTAGCGGCAGATACGCAGTATTTT; CDR3: CSVQARLAADTQYF
V: TRBV10-3; size: once; J: TRBJ2-4; D: .; DNA: TGTGCCATCAGTGAATTTCCTGCAGGGATAGCCAAAAACATTCAGTACTTC; CDR3: CAISEFPAGIAKNIQYF
V: TRBV10-2; size: few; J: TRBJ1-2; D: .; DNA: TGCGCCAGCAGTGAGTCCCCAGACTATGGCTACACCTTC; CDR3: CASSESPDYGYTF
V: TRBV7-9; size: few; J: TRBJ2-3; D: .; DNA: TGTGCCAGCATCGAGGGGGGGAGCACAGATACGCAGTATTTT; CDR3: CASIEGGSTDTQYF
V: TRBV5-1; size: .; J: TRBJ2-3; D: .; DNA: TGCGCCAGCACATTGGGGGGGCCTAGCACAGATACGCAGTATTTT; CDR3: CASTLGGPSTDTQYF
V: TRBV11-2; size: .; J: TRBJ1-2; D: .; DNA: TGTGCCAGCAGCCCCCTGCAGGGTGCTAACTATGGCTACACCTTC; CDR3: CASSPLQGANYGYTF
V: TRBV28; size: .; J: TRBJ2-7; D: TRBD1; DNA: TGTGCCACCGATCCCCGGACAGGGGGCTACGAGCAGTACTTC; CDR3: CATDPRTGGYEQYF
V: TRBV7-3; size: .; J: TRBJ1-1; D: TRBD1; DNA: TGTGCCAGCAGTCCGGGACAGGGGGGTACTGAAGCTTTCTTT; CDR3: CASSPGQGGTEAFF
V: TRBV29-1; size: .; J: TRBJ2-1; D: TRBD1; DNA: TGCAGCGTTGATTGGGACAGCTACAATGAGCAGTTCTTC; CDR3: CSVDWDSYNEQFF
V: TRBV18; size: .; J: TRBJ2-3; D: .; DNA: TGTGCCAGCTCACCACCGGCAAAAAGCACAGATACGCAGTATTTT; CDR3: CASSPPAKSTDTQYF
V: TRBV30; size: few; J: TRBJ1-4; D: .; DNA: TGTGCCTGGAGTCGCGGAGGGATGAATGAAAAACTGTTTTTT; CDR3: CAWSRGGMNEKLFF
V: TRBV5-1; size: once; J: TRBJ2-1; D: TRBD2; DNA: TGCGCCAGCAGCTTGAAAGTTCCAGCGGGATACAATGAGCAGTTCTTC; CDR3: CASSLKVPAGYNEQFF
V: TRBV6-5; size: .; J: TRBJ1-4; D: .; DNA: TGTGCCAGCAGTTACACAGACCGACCAACTAATGAAAAACTGTTTTTT; CDR3: CASSYTDRPTNEKLFF
V: TRBV5-1; size: once; J: TRBJ1-1; D: .; DNA: TGCGCCAGCAGCCTTCGACAGGACACTGAAGCTTTCTTT; CDR3: CASSLRQDTEAFF
V: TRBV13; size: once; J: TRBJ1-5; D: .; DNA: TGTGCCAGCAGCTCAAATCAGCCCCAGCATTTT; CDR3: CASSSNQPQHF
V: TRBV2; size: .; J: TRBJ2-5; D: .; DNA: TGTGCCAGCCTCGCGGGGACTTACCAAGAGACCCAGTACTTC; CDR3: CASLAGTYQETQYF
V: TRBV30; size: .; J: TRBJ2-3; D: .; DNA: TGTGCCTGGACTAAAAGCACAGATACGCAGTATTTT; CDR3: CAWTKSTDTQYF
V: TRBV5-4; size: .; J: TRBJ1-4; D: .; DNA: TGTGCCAGCAGCTTTCAGGGTCGAGCAACTAATGAAAAACTGTTTTTT; CDR3: CASSFQGRATNEKLFF
V: TRBV6-1; size: .; J: TRBJ1-1; D: .; DNA: TGTGCCAGCAGTGAAGTCCCTACAGGGAACACTGAAGCTTTCTTT; CDR3: CASSEVPTGNTEAFF
V: TRBV6-1; size: .; J: TRBJ1-2; D: .; DNA: TGTGCCACCGACAGGTCCAACTATGGCTACACCTTC; CDR3: CATDRSNYGYTF
V: TRBV30; size: .; J: TRBJ1-5; D: TRBD1; DNA: TGTGCCTGGAGTTCCCGACAGGGCCCCCAAGTGGGCAATCAGCCCCAGCATTTT; CDR3: CAWSSRQGPQVGNQPQHF
V: TRBV30; size: .; J: TRBJ2-6; D: TRBD1; DNA: TGTGCCTGGGGACAGGGGAAAGGGGCCAACGTCCTGACTTTC; CDR3: CAWGQGKGANVLTF
V: TRBV30; size: .; J: TRBJ1-3; D: TRBD1; DNA: TGTGCCTGGAGTTACAGGGGATTATCTGGAAACACCATATATTTT; CDR3: CAWSYRGLSGNTIYF
V: TRBV27; size: few; J: TRBJ1-1; D: .; DNA: TGTGCCAGCAGTTTCACAGGTTTGAGCACTGAAGCTTTCTTT; CDR3: CASSFTGLSTEAFF
V: TRBV9; size: .; J: TRBJ2-3; D: .; DNA: TGTGCCAGCACCATAGGGACAACTAGCACAGATACGCAGTATTTT; CDR3: CASTIGTTSTDTQYF
V: TRBV7-2; size: .; J: TRBJ1-1; D: TRBD1; DNA: TGTGCCAGCAGCTTAGCGAGGGGGCGCGGCACTGAAGCTTTCTTT; CDR3: CASSLARGRGTEAFF
V: TRBV2; size: .; J: TRBJ1-2; D: TRBD1; DNA: TGTGCCAGCGGAGACAGGGGGCTTTATTATGGCTACACCTTC; CDR3: CASGDRGLYYGYTF
V: TRBV2; size: .; J: TRBJ2-7; D: .; DNA: TGTGCCAGCAGTCCGCGGACAGGGAGGGCCGACGAGCAGTACTTC; CDR3: CASSPRTGRADEQYF